These 20 T cell receptor beta chains originate from one sample sequenced in a study of blood T cells in healthy people across ages. A second roughly 7 to 11 cycle PCR used barcoded and J-beta primers. A single record per CDR3 protein comes from TCRdb applying MiXCR to the 5' RACE reads. The repertoire holds 920,000 or so distinct CDR3 sequences, roughly 45% seen once, with about 20% in the top ten. Sequencing was carried out using blood. The source is an older woman in good health.

This clonotype came up a few times. The gene calls are TRBV7-3 and TRBJ2-1, with 7 bases lining up with TRBD1. This CDR3 comprises 14 residues. Germline V lookup: CDR1 SGHTA, CDR2 FQGTGA. The ends lost 4 bases at V and 14 bases at J; junction bases unmatched: 14. The CDR3 DNA reads as TGTGCCAGCAGCTCCACCGGGACAGACACTTCAAAGTTCTTC. Translating it yields CASSSTGTDTSKFF.

This clonotype was recorded a few times. CDR3 DNA: TGTGCCAGCAGCCCCCGATTAATCACCACAGATACGCAGTATTTT. Its translation: CASSPRLITTDTQYF. This chain links TRBV7-2 with TRBJ2-3, with unresolved D. This CDR3 spans 15 amino acids. Germline V gene data show CDR1 as SGHTA and CDR2 as FQGNSA. V lost 5 bases and J lost 2, with 14 bases in between. Full variable domain (rest looked up from reference TRBV7-2 and TRBJ2-3): GAGVSQSPSNKVTEKGKDVELRCDPISGHTALYWYRQSLGQGLEFLIYFQGNSAPDKSGLPSDRFSAERTGGSVSTLTIQRTQQEDSAVYLCASSPRLITTDTQYFGPGTRLTVL.

V usage is TRBV2 and J usage is TRBJ2-1; perhaps TRBD2 as D (6 bases). This CDR3 comprises 12 residues. In germline, CDR1 is SNHLY, CDR2 FYNNEI. The CDR3 DNA follows: TGTGCGGAGGGACCGATCCACAATGAGCAGTTCTTC. It encodes CAEGPIHNEQFF.

The chain couples TRBV12-3 or TRBV12-4 to TRBJ2-7; 9 bases agree with TRBD2. The CDR3 covers 17 residues. Trimming removed 3 bases from V and 3 bases from J; junction bases left unmatched: 12. DNA for the CDR3: TGTGCCAGCAGTTTTGGAACTAGCGGGCCGTGGGGCTACGAGCAGTACTTC. Its translation is CASSFGTSGPWGYEQYF.

Worth noting for this clonotype: One end of the junction does not line up with germline, which may come from a read error. This chain uses TRBV13 with TRBJ2-1; TRBD2 aligns across 12 bases. This CDR3 region has 16 residues. The germline V gene has CDR1 PRHDT and CDR2 FYEKMQ (reference sequence). CDR3 nucleotides: TGTGCCAGCAACTTAACCGGGACTAGCGGGTTTGATGAGCAGTTCTTC. As protein: CASNLTGTSGFDEQFF.

This clonotype has a handful of counts. The genes are TRBV11-1 and TRBJ1-5; D is perhaps TRBD1 (6 bases). The CDR3 is 15 amino acids. From germline, CDR1 is SGHAT and CDR2 FQDESV (reference sequence). The germline V and J ends were trimmed by 2 bases and 7 bases, with 15 bases remaining between them. The CDR3 region has the DNA TGTGCCAGCAGCTTACAAGGGGGTTTGGACCAGCCCCAGCATTTT. Encoded protein: CASSLQGGLDQPQHF.

This clonotype occurred a few times. The rearrangement uses TRBV19 and TRBJ2-1, with 11 bases matching TRBD2. Germline values: CDR1 LNHDA, CDR2 SQIVND (reference sequence). This CDR3 has 15 residues. Unmatched junction bases numbered 6, after V lost 5 bases and J lost 6 bases. In DNA, the CDR3 is TGTGCCAGTAGTGGGACTAGCGGCCCCCGCAATGAGCAGTTCTTC. Encoded protein: CASSGTSGPRNEQFF.

The chain couples TRBV20-1 to TRBJ2-7; D gene unclear. Germline-derived CDR1 and CDR2 are DFQATT and SNEGSKA (reference sequence). This CDR3 spans 13 amino acids. Between the trimmed V and J ends, which lost 6 bases and 7 bases, there was a span of 19 bases. The CDR3 is CSARALRANEQYF. The CDR3 bases are TGCAGTGCCCGTGCCCTTAGGGCGAATGAGCAGTACTTC.

The chain joins TRBV5-1 to TRBJ2-7, with 7 nucleotides matching TRBD1. The J segment lost 0 bases and the V segment lost 4 bases, leaving 13 bases of the junction unmatched. CDR3 length equals 17 residues. CDR1 is SGHRS, CDR2 YFSETQ, per germline. CDR3 bases: TGCGCCAGCAGCCCCTGGTCAGGGGGAACCGACTCCTACGAGCAGTACTTC. Protein product: CASSPWSGGTDSYEQYF.

The chain employs TRBV12-3 or TRBV12-4 and TRBJ2-5; no reliable D call. CDR3 length equals 14 residues. V was pared by 3 bases and J by 2 bases, with 10 bases between. CDR3 amino acids: CASSLTLGQETQYF. The CDR3 DNA is TGTGCCAGCAGTTTGACTCTGGGGCAAGAGACCCAGTACTTC.

This clonotype has more than one count but fewer than ten. CDR3 sequence: CSVGGVGTDTQYF. CDR3 in DNA: TGCAGCGTTGGTGGGGTGGGCACAGATACGCAGTATTTT. This chain uses TRBV29-1 with TRBJ2-3; D uncertain. The length of the CDR3 is 13 residues. Trimming stripped 4 bases from V and 1 base from J, with 9 bases between. The germline V gene encodes CDR1 SQVTM and CDR2 ANQGSEA.

This clonotype was detected once. The junction departs from the called germline gene at one end, perhaps through a read error. The J gene is TRBJ2-3, the V gene TRBV5-5, with a tentative D call TRBD2 (5 bases). The germline CDR1 and CDR2 sequences are SGHKS and YYEKEE (reference sequence). The CDR3 runs 17 residues. CDR3 DNA sequence: TGTGCCAGCAGCTTGCCGACAACTAGGAGCAGTACAGAGACGCAGTATTTT. This gives the protein CASSLPTTRSSTETQYF.

This clonotype was seen just once. The junction shows a germline mismatch at one end, possibly a read error. This chain joins TRBV11-2 and TRBJ2-7; D remains unclear. The J call may not be correct, given that the DNA end is closer to TRBJ2-5. CDR1 SGHAT and CDR2 FQNNGV come from the germline V gene. The CDR3 runs to 14 residues. CDR3 protein: CASSIDLGRETQYF. CDR3 in DNA: TGTGCCAGCAGCATAGATCTGGGAAGGGAGACCCAGTACTTC.

The rearrangement joins TRBV4-1 to TRBJ2-5; 12 nucleotides line up with TRBD2. The CDR3 runs 18 residues. Unmatched junction bases numbered 11, after V lost 1 base and J lost 5 bases. The V gene's germline CDR1 is MGHRA and CDR2 YSYEKL. Written as DNA, the CDR3 is TGCGCCAGCAGCCAAGGGACTAGCGGGACCTACGGGAGGGAGACCCAGTACTTC. Residues: CASSQGTSGTYGRETQYF.

The chain joins TRBV10-1 to TRBJ2-6, with a tentative D call TRBD1 (5 bases). Germline CDR1 is WNHNN and CDR2 is SYGVQD (reference sequence). The CDR3 is 16 amino acids. V was pared by 0 bases and J by 4 bases, with 10 bases between. The CDR3 reads CASSESGVGGANVLTF. The DNA for the CDR3 is TGCGCCAGCAGTGAGTCAGGGGTTGGAGGGGCCAACGTCCTGACTTTC.

This clonotype was detected ten times or more. CDR3 region: CASSWGTGRNSPLHF. DNA of the CDR3: TGTGCCAGCAGTTGGGGGACAGGGCGGAATTCACCCCTCCACTTT. The genes are TRBV6-5 and TRBJ1-6, with 9 bases fitting TRBD1. The CDR3 loop spans 15 amino acids. Germline CDR1 reads MNHEY; CDR2 reads SVGAGI. V lost 4 bases and J lost 7; bases outside the gene matches: 5.

J is TRBJ2-1 and V is TRBV28; 10 bases fit TRBD2. The CDR3 contains 18 residues. Losses at the gene ends were 6 bases for V and 5 bases for J; bases not matched to a gene: 16. Germline CDR1 and CDR2: MDHEN and SYDVKM. The CDR3 DNA sequence: TGTGCCAGCAGGGACTTGGCTAGCGGGAGTCGGGGGGACAATGAGCAGTTCTTC. This translates into CASRDLASGSRGDNEQFF.

This clonotype was seen a single time. In DNA, the CDR3 is TGTGCCAGCAGCTTAGGACAGGGTACGGGGCAGTACTTC. As protein: CASSLGQGTGQYF. The chain links TRBV11-3 to TRBJ2-7, with TRBD1 matching 7 bases. Germline V gene sequence: CDR1 SGHNT, CDR2 YENEEA. The CDR3 runs 13 residues. V shed 1 base and J 9 bases; nucleotides not matched to a gene: 6. The full variable domain, with the rest looked up from reference TRBV11-3 and TRBJ2-7, is EAGVVQSPRYKIIEKKQPVAFWCNPISGHNTLYWYLQNLGQGPELLIRYENEEAVDDSQLPKDRFSAERLKGVDSTLKIQPAELGDSAVYLCASSLGQGTGQYFGPGTRLTVT.

This rearrangement joins TRBV6-2 or TRBV6-3 to TRBJ2-3, with 9 positions matching TRBD1. CDR3 size: 17 residues. Germline values: CDR1 MNHEY, CDR2 SVGEGT. Trimming at V came to 2 bases and at J to 2 bases, leaving 8 bases not matched to a gene. CDR3 sequence: CASSYTPGQGFTDTQYF. The CDR3 coding sequence is TGTGCCAGCAGTTACACACCGGGACAGGGTTTCACAGATACGCAGTATTTT.

This clonotype was seen only a few times. The V and J genes are TRBV2 and TRBJ2-7; D not certain. V was pared by 3 bases and J by 2 bases, with 8 bases between. Germline CDR1 SNHLY, CDR2 FYNNEI. The CDR3 is made up of 13 amino acids. The CDR3 sequence is CASSEAMTYEQYF. CDR3 nucleotide sequence: TGTGCCAGCAGTGAGGCTATGACCTACGAGCAGTACTTC.